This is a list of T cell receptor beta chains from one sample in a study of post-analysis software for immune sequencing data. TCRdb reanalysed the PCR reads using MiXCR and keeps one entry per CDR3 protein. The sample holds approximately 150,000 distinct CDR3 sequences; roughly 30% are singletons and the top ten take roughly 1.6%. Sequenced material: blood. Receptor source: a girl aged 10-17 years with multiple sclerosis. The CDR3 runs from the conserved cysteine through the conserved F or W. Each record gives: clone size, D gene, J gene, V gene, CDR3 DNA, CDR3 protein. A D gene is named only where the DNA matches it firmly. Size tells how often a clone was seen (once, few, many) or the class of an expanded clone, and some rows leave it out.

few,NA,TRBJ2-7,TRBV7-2,TGTGCCAGCAGCCATGGCCAGGCCTACGAGCAGTACTTC,CASSHGQAYEQYF
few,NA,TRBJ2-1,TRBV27,TGTGCCAGCAGTTTTTCCAGGGTTGGCAATGAGCAGTTCTTC,CASSFSRVGNEQFF
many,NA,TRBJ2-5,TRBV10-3,TGTGCCATCAGTGAGTCGCGGGAGACCCAGTACTTC,CAISESRETQYF
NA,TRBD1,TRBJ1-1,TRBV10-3,TGTGCCATCAGGGATAGCGGGGACAGGCAGGCTTTCTTT,CAIRDSGDRQAFF
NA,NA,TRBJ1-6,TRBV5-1,TGCGCCAGCAGCCCCGAGGCAGGGGATTCACCCCTCCACTTT,CASSPEAGDSPLHF
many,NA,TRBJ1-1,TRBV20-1,TGCAGTGCCATCCCGGACGGGGGGAACACTGAAGCTTTCTTT,CSAIPDGGNTEAFF
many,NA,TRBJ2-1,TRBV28,TGTGCCAGCAGCCCAGGGAATACCTACAATGAGCAGTTCTTC,CASSPGNTYNEQFF
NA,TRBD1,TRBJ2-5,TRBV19,TGTGCCGCGTCCGACAGGGGCGCGCTATCAGAGACCCAGTACTTC,CAASDRGALSETQYF
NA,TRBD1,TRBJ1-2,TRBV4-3,TGCGCCAGCAGCCAAGGGACAGGCGGCGGCTACACCTTC,CASSQGTGGGYTF
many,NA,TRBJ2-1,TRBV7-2,TGTGCCAGCAGCTCCGCAGGGAAGGTGGGAAGGGATGAGCAGTTCTTC,CASSSAGKVGRDEQFF
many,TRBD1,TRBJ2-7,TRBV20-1,TGCAGTGCTAGAGCGGGGGACAGGACGTACGAGCAGTACTTC,CSARAGDRTYEQYF